These 22 T cell receptor beta chains came from one sample sequenced in a study of low-dose radiotherapy and immunotherapy resistance in tumors. Alpha and beta chains were covered, as first-strand cDNA relied on TRAV- and TRBV-specific primers. TCR amplification ran approximately 22 PCR cycles using constant-region and V-primer adapter primers. From the reads, TCRdb called clonotypes with MiXCR, one entry per CDR3 protein. The data contain just over 90,000 distinct CDR3 sequences, less than 25% of them singletons. Time point: after trial treatment. Treatment specified: LDRT plus nivolumab, ipilimumab, low-dose cyclophosphamide and aspirin (RACIN trial). The sample here was PBMCs, taken after low-dose radiotherapy plus immunotherapy. The receptors shown here come from a female donor with ovarian cancer.

This clonotype was picked up a small number of times. CDR3 in DNA: TGTGCCAGCAGCTCCGACCCCGGGAACACTGAAGCTTTCTTT. Its protein is CASSSDPGNTEAFF. This sequence joins TRBV7-2 and TRBJ1-1; D ambiguous. Germline assignment: CDR1 SGHTA and CDR2 FQGNSA. The CDR3 length is 14 residues. The ends were cut back, 4 bases at V and 1 base at J, with 10 bases in the middle.

In the case of this clonotype: A much larger clone differs from this one at a single base, so this may be a read error. The chain recombines TRBV19 with TRBJ2-1, with 9 bases lining up with TRBD1. The CDR3 runs 14 residues. Trimming at V came to 5 bases and at J to 8 bases, leaving 7 bases not matched to a gene. CDR1 and CDR2 (germline): LNHDA, SQIVND (reference sequence). The CDR3 protein is CASSVAQGADEQFF. The CDR3 coding sequence is TGTGCCAGTAGTGTGGCACAGGGGGCCGATGAGCAGTTCTTC.

This clonotype was observed many times. The chain uses TRBV12-3 or TRBV12-4 and TRBJ2-1; maybe TRBD1 (6 bases). This CDR3 comprises 14 residues. Trimming cost V 5 bases and J 3 bases, with 11 bases left between them. The CDR3 region is CASSGRDNYNEQFF. For the CDR3, the DNA is TGTGCCAGCAGTGGCCGGGACAACTACAATGAGCAGTTCTTC.

The chain employs TRBV12-3 or TRBV12-4 and TRBJ2-2; 9 nucleotides match TRBD1. Trimming cost V 5 bases and J 6 bases; bases outside gene matches: 7. CDR3 length: 15 amino acids. CDR3 sequence reads: CASSKGQGSAGELFF. CDR3 nucleotide sequence: TGTGCCAGCAGTAAGGGACAGGGTTCGGCCGGGGAGCTGTTTTTT.

This clonotype was counted many times. The V and J genes are TRBV11-3 and TRBJ1-4; the D gene is possibly TRBD1 (6 bases). There are 16 residues in the CDR3. From germline, CDR1 is SGHNT and CDR2 YENEEA. V was pared by 1 base and J by 4 bases, with 13 bases between. This CDR3 is CASSLASDRYNEKLFF. Here the CDR3 DNA reads TGTGCCAGCAGCTTAGCGTCCGACAGGTATAATGAAAAACTGTTTTTT.

This clonotype was seen repeatedly, ten times or more. This chain uses TRBV29-1 with TRBJ2-7; D remains unclear. Trimming took 0 bases from V and 3 from J, leaving 6 bases between them. The CDR3 has 12 amino acids. Germline CDR1 reads SQVTM; CDR2 reads ANQGSEA. CDR3 in DNA: TGCAGCGTTGAAGATAACGGCTACGAGCAGTACTTC. Its protein product is CSVEDNGYEQYF.

This clonotype appeared many times. This rearrangement joins TRBV24-1 to TRBJ2-7; 9 bases fit TRBD1. V trimming: 0 bases; J trimming: 5 bases; junction bases outside the gene matches: 4. This CDR3 has 15 amino acids. Germline CDR1 reads KGHDR; CDR2 reads SFDVKD. CDR3 in amino acids: CATSDLWDRDNEQYF. CDR3 DNA sequence: TGTGCCACCAGTGATTTGTGGGACAGGGACAACGAGCAGTACTTC.

The chain employs TRBV27 and TRBJ2-3; tentatively, D is TRBD1 (6 bases). The V gene's germline CDR1 is MNHEY and CDR2 SMNVEV (reference sequence). V gave up 3 bases and J gave up 5 bases, with 15 bases separating them. This CDR3 has 15 residues. The CDR3 region is CASSFQGTGRDTQYF. The CDR3, as DNA: TGTGCCAGCAGTTTCCAGGGGACGGGTAGAGATACGCAGTATTTT.

Ten or more counts support this clonotype. The CDR3 protein is CASSIQQGGISNQPQHF. CDR3 in DNA: TGTGCCAGTAGTATCCAACAGGGGGGGATTAGCAATCAGCCCCAGCATTTT. The chain recombines TRBV19 with TRBJ1-5; 8 bases match TRBD1. V shed 3 bases, J shed 0 bases, and the junction held 7 bases outside the gene matches. Germline loops: CDR1 LNHDA, CDR2 SQIVND (reference sequence). The CDR3 has 17 amino acids.

This clonotype was counted ten times or more. The V call is TRBV20-1, the J call TRBJ2-7, with 9 bases aligning to TRBD2. Germline V gene lookup returns CDR1 DFQATT and CDR2 SNEGSKA (reference sequence). The CDR3 has 14 amino acids. V shed 5 bases and J 0 bases; nucleotides not matched to a gene: 5. The CDR3 DNA reads as TGCAGTGCTTTCGGACTAGCGAGCTCCTACGAGCAGTACTTC. Residues: CSAFGLASSYEQYF.

The chain is built from TRBV20-1 and TRBJ2-7; 8 nucleotides match TRBD1. The J segment lost 5 bases and the V segment lost 6 bases, leaving 3 bases of the junction unmatched. In germline, CDR1 is DFQATT, CDR2 SNEGSKA (reference sequence). This CDR3 region has 11 residues. CDR3 DNA: TGCAGTGCCACGGACAGGGACGAGCAGTACTTC. Translated, it gives CSATDRDEQYF.

This clonotype was detected many times. The chain carries TRBV5-6 and TRBJ1-1; D may be TRBD1 (6 bases). V was cut by 1 base and J by 4 bases, with 11 bases left in between. The CDR3 sequence is 14 residues long. In germline, CDR1 is SGHDT, CDR2 YYEEEE. In DNA form, the CDR3 reads TGTGCCAGCAGCTTGATAGGGGGTGTCACTGAAGCTTTCTTT. As protein: CASSLIGGVTEAFF.

Worth noting for this clonotype: At one end the junction does not follow the germline gene, possibly because of a read error. The chain uses TRBV27 and TRBJ2-7, with 7 bases that match TRBD2. This CDR3 region has 13 residues. Germline V CDR1 and CDR2: MNHEY, SMNVEV (reference sequence). CDR3 bases: TGTGCCAGCACTTTAGCGGGCTCCTACGAGCAGTACTTC. It is translated as CASTLAGSYEQYF.

This clonotype has ten or more counts. This chain joins TRBV5-1 and TRBJ2-7, with a tentative D call TRBD2 (6 bases). The CDR3 extends over 15 amino acids. Germline assignment: CDR1 SGHRS and CDR2 YFSETQ. Between the trimmed V and J ends, which lost 0 bases and 2 bases, there was a span of 12 bases. CDR3 bases: TGCGCCAGCAGCTTGGGAGCGGGCAACACCTACGAGCAGTACTTC. Its protein is CASSLGAGNTYEQYF.

This clonotype was seen a few times. V is TRBV5-1 and J is TRBJ2-5; 10 positions agree with TRBD2. Trimming cost V 4 bases and J 5 bases; bases outside gene matches: 8. The CDR3 has 15 amino acids. Germline V CDR1 and CDR2: SGHRS, YFSETQ. The chain's CDR3 is CASSKERGGVETQYF. The CDR3 DNA sequence: TGCGCCAGCAGCAAAGAGCGGGGGGGAGTGGAGACCCAGTACTTC.

This clonotype was seen at least ten times. The chain has TRBV12-3 or TRBV12-4 and TRBJ1-5; no clear D. The V and J ends lost 5 bases and 6 bases respectively, with 17 bases between them. This CDR3 comprises 15 residues. The DNA of the CDR3 is TGTGCCAGCAGTCCGAGAGAGGCCATGGGTCAGCCCCAGCATTTT. Its protein is CASSPREAMGQPQHF.

The chain is built from TRBV20-1 and TRBJ1-2, with 10 bases identical to TRBD1. The germline CDR1 and CDR2 sequences are DFQATT and SNEGSKA (reference sequence). The trim removed 6 bases at V and 0 bases at J, leaving 7 bases unmatched. This CDR3 is built from 15 residues. The CDR3 DNA reads TGCAGTGCCCCCCGACAGGGGGCCTCTAACTATGGCTACACCTTC. It translates to CSAPRQGASNYGYTF.

This clonotype was counted at least ten times. The CDR3 loop is CATSRNLGRVGNQPQHF. CDR3 bases: TGTGCCACCAGCAGAAATCTCGGCAGGGTGGGAAATCAGCCCCAGCATTTT. The chain links TRBV15 to TRBJ1-5, with a tentative D call TRBD1 (5 bases). The CDR3 length is 17 residues. Germline CDR1 and CDR2: LNHNV and YYDKDF (reference sequence). With 2 bases removed from V and 4 bases from J, the gap between germline ends came to 18 bases. Using reference TRBV15 and TRBJ1-5 for the parts outside the CDR3, the full variable domain is DAMVIQNPRYQVTQFGKPVTLSCSQTLNHNVMYWYQQKSSQAPKLLFHYYDKDFNNEADTPDNFQSRRPNTSFCFLDIRSPGLGDTAMYLCATSRNLGRVGNQPQHFGDGTRLSIL.

The rearrangement links TRBV5-6 to TRBJ2-5, with TRBD1 identical over 8 bases. The J call may not be correct, given that the DNA end is closer to TRBJ2-1. This CDR3 region has 16 residues. Germline values: CDR1 SGHDT, CDR2 YYEEEE. CDR3 sequence: CASSLAGDRSKETQFF. Here the CDR3 DNA reads TGTGCCAGCAGCTTAGCTGGGGACAGGTCCAAAGAGACCCAGTTCTTC.

In its sample, this clonotype was seen many times. The chain recombines TRBV7-2 with TRBJ1-6; 7 positions match TRBD1. CDR3 length: 15 amino acids. Per the germline V gene, CDR1 is SGHTA and CDR2 is FQGNSA. V was clipped by 1 base and J by 9 bases; unmatched bases: 6. DNA of the CDR3: TGTGCCAGCAGCTTAGGACGACAGGGTTCTTCACCCCTCCACTTT. As protein: CASSLGRQGSSPLHF.

The table lists this clonotype with a few counts. The rearrangement uses TRBV20-1 and TRBJ2-3; the D gene is possibly TRBD1 (5 bases). The germline V gene has CDR1 DFQATT and CDR2 SNEGSKA (reference sequence). The CDR3 contains 15 residues. V dropped 0 bases and J dropped 5 bases, with 15 bases sitting between them. The CDR3 protein is CSARDARERRDTQYF. The DNA of the CDR3 is TGCAGTGCTAGAGATGCCAGGGAAAGGAGAGATACGCAGTATTTT.

The sample holds many counts of this clonotype. The rearrangement links TRBV19 to TRBJ2-1, with 8 bases fitting TRBD1. Germline V gene data show CDR1 as LNHDA and CDR2 as SQIVND (reference sequence). CDR3 length: 14 amino acids. Germline trimming cut 5 bases from V and 2 bases from J; bases unmatched to any gene: 2. CDR3 coding DNA: TGTGCCAGTAGTGCACAGGGGGCCTACAATGAGCAGTTCTTC. It specifies CASSAQGAYNEQFF.